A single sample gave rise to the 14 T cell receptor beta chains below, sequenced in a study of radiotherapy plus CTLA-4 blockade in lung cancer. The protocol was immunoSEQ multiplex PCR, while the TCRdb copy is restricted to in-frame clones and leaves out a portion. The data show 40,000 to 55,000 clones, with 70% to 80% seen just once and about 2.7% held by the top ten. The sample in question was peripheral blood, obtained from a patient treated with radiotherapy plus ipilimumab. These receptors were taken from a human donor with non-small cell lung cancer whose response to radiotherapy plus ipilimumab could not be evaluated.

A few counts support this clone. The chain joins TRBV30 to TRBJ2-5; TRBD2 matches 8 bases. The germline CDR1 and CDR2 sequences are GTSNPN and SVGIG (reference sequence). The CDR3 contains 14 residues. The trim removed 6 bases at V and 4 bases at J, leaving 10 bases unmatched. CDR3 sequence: CACQRESLLETQYF. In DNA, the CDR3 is TGTGCCTGCCAGCGGGAGAGTCTACTAGAGACCCAGTACTTC.

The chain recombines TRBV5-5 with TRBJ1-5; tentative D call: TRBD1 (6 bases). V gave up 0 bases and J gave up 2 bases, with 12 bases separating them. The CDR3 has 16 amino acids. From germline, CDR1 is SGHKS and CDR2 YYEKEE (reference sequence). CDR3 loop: CASSLGTVYGNQPQHF. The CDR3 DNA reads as TGTGCCAGCAGCTTGGGGACAGTCTATGGCAATCAGCCCCAGCATTTT.

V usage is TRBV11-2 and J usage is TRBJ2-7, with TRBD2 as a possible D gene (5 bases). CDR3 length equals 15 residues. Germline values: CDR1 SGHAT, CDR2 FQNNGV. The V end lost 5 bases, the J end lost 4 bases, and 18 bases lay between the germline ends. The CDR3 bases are TGTGCCAGCAGCGCGAGACATGGACTTAATTACGAGCAGTACTTC. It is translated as CASSARHGLNYEQYF.

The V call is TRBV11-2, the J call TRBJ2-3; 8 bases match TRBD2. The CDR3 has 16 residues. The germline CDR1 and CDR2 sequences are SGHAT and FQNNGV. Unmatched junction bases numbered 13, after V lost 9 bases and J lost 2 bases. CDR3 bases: TGTGCCAGTAAAAGGGGCGGGAGGATACCCACAGATACGCAGTATTTT. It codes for CASKRGGRIPTDTQYF.

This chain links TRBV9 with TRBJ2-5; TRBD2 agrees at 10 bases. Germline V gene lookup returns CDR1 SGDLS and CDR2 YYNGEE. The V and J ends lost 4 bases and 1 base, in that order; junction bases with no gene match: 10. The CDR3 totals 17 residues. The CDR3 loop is CASSPGASGGLQETQYF. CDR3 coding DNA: TGTGCCAGCAGCCCTGGGGCTAGCGGGGGCCTCCAAGAGACCCAGTACTTC. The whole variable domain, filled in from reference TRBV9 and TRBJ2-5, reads DSGVTQTPKHLITATGQRVTLRCSPRSGDLSVYWYQQSLDQGLQFLIQYYNGEERAKGNILERFSAQQFPDLHSELNLSSLELGDSALYFCASSPGASGGLQETQYFGPGTRLLVL.

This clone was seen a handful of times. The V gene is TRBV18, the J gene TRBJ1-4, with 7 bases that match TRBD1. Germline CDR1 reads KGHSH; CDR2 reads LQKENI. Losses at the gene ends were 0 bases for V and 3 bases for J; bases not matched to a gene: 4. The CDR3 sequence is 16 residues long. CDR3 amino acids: CASSPPTGTPNEKLFF. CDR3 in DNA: TGTGCCAGCTCACCACCGACAGGGACCCCTAATGAAAAACTGTTTTTT. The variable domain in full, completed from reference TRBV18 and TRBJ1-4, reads NAGVMQNPRHLVRRRGQEARLRCSPMKGHSHVYWYRQLPEEGLKFMVYLQKENIIDESGMPKERFSAEFPKEGPSILRIQQVVRGDSAAYFCASSPPTGTPNEKLFFGSGTQLSVL.

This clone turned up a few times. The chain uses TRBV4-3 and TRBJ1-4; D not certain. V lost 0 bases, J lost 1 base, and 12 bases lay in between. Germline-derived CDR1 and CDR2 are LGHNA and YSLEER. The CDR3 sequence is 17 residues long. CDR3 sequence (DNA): TGCGCCAGCAGCCAAGATTTGGTGGCGGTAACTAATGAAAAACTGTTTTTT. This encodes CASSQDLVAVTNEKLFF.

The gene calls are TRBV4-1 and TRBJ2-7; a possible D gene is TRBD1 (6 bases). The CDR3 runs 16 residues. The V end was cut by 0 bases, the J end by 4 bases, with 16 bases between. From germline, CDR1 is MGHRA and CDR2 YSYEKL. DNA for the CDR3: TGCGCCAGCAGCCAAGATCCCCAGGGGAGTTCATACGAGCAGTACTTC. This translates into CASSQDPQGSSYEQYF.

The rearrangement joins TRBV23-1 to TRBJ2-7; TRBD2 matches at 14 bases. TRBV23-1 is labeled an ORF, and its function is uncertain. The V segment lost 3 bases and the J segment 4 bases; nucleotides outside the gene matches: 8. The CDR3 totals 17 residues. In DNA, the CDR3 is TGCGCCAGCAGTCATCCGGGGACTAGCGGGAGTCTGTACGAGCAGTACTTC. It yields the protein CASSHPGTSGSLYEQYF.

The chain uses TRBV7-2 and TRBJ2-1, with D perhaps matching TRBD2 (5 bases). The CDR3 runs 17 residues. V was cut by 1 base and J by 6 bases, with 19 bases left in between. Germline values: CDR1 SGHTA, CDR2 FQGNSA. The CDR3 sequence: CASSLVLGRSPRNEQFF. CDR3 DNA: TGTGCCAGCAGCTTAGTTTTGGGGAGATCCCCCCGCAATGAGCAGTTCTTC.

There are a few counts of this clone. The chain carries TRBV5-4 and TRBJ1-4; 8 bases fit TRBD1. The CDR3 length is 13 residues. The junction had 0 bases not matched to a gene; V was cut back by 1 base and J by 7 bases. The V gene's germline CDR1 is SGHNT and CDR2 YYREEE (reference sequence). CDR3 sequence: CASSLTGGEKLFF. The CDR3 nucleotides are TGTGCCAGCAGCTTGACAGGGGGTGAAAAACTGTTTTTT.

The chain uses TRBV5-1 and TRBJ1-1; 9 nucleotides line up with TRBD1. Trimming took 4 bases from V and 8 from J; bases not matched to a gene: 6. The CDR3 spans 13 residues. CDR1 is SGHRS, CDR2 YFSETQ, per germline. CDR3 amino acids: CASSAGQGTEAFF. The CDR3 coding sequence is TGCGCCAGCAGCGCGGGACAGGGAACGGAAGCTTTCTTT.

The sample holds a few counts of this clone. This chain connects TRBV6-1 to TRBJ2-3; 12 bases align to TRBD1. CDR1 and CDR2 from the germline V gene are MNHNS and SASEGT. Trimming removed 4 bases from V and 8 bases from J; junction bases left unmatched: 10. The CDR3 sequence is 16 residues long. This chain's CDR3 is CASSVPGTGGGGTQYF. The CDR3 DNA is TGTGCCAGCAGTGTCCCCGGGACAGGGGGCGGAGGTACGCAGTATTTT.

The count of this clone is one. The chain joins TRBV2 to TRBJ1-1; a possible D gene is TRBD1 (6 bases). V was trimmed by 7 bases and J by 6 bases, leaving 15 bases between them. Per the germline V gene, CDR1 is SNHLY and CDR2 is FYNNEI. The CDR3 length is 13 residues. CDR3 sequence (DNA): TGTGCCAGCAATGACAGGCGGGGCGCTGAAGCTTTCTTT. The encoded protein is CASNDRRGAEAFF.